These T cell receptor beta chains were read from a single sample in a study of T cells in Graves' hyperthyroidism and ophthalmopathy. MiXCR was run by TCRdb on the multiplex PCR reads, yielding one entry per CDR3 protein. The sample includes a few hundred thousand distinct CDR3 sequences, about an eighth of them seen just once. The sample was blood. These receptors were collected from a woman between 35 and 50 years old with Graves' ophthalmopathy. The CDR3 runs from the conserved cysteine through the conserved F or W. Each record gives: D gene, clone size, V gene, J gene, CDR3 length, CDR3 protein, CDR3 DNA. D genes are given only for firm matches. Size tells how often a clone was seen (once, few, many) or the class of an expanded clone, and some rows leave it out.

D gene: TRBD2; clone size: NA; V gene: TRBV28; J gene: TRBJ2-3; CDR3 length: 15; CDR3 protein: CASSSGTISTDTQYF; CDR3 DNA: TGTGCCAGCAGTTCCGGGACTATCAGCACAGATACGCAGTATTTT
D gene: NA; clone size: many; V gene: TRBV27; J gene: TRBJ2-1; CDR3 length: 13; CDR3 protein: CASSWGTVGEQFF; CDR3 DNA: TGTGCCAGCAGTTGGGGAACAGTTGGTGAGCAGTTCTTC
D gene: NA; clone size: many; V gene: TRBV6-2/TRBV6-3; J gene: TRBJ2-5; CDR3 length: 14; CDR3 protein: CASSLRRGQETQYF; CDR3 DNA: TGTGCCAGCAGTTTGAGGAGGGGCCAAGAGACCCAGTACTTC
D gene: TRBD2; clone size: NA; V gene: TRBV18; J gene: TRBJ2-7; CDR3 length: 14; CDR3 protein: CASPLGRGDYEQYF; CDR3 DNA: TGTGCCAGCCCACTGGGGCGGGGGGACTACGAGCAGTACTTC
D gene: NA; clone size: many; V gene: TRBV27; J gene: TRBJ2-1; CDR3 length: 12; CDR3 protein: CASSFNYNEQFF; CDR3 DNA: TGTGCCAGCAGCTTCAACTACAATGAGCAGTTCTTC
D gene: NA; clone size: few; V gene: TRBV25-1; J gene: TRBJ1-1; CDR3 length: 12; CDR3 protein: CASSRTNTEAFF; CDR3 DNA: TGTGCCAGCAGTAGGACGAACACTGAAGCTTTCTTT
D gene: NA; clone size: NA; V gene: TRBV19; J gene: TRBJ1-3; CDR3 length: 16; CDR3 protein: CASSINRRVSGNTIYF; CDR3 DNA: TGTGCCAGTAGTATAAATCGCAGGGTTTCTGGAAACACCATATATTTT
D gene: NA; clone size: many; V gene: TRBV6-6; J gene: TRBJ2-1; CDR3 length: 16; CDR3 protein: CASSYSPNLGVDEQFF; CDR3 DNA: TGTGCCAGCAGTTACTCCCCCAACTTGGGTGTGGATGAGCAGTTCTTC
D gene: TRBD2; clone size: NA; V gene: TRBV29-1; J gene: TRBJ2-3; CDR3 length: 16; CDR3 protein: CSVDPMGRGSTDTQYF; CDR3 DNA: TGCAGCGTTGACCCTATGGGGCGGGGGAGCACAGATACGCAGTATTTT
D gene: NA; clone size: many; V gene: TRBV12-3/TRBV12-4; J gene: TRBJ2-2; CDR3 length: 19; CDR3 protein: CASSSLSSWGEVVTGELFF; CDR3 DNA: TGTGCCAGCAGTTCCCTCTCGTCGTGGGGGGAGGTGGTCACCGGGGAGCTGTTTTTT